The entry below gives a single TCR beta chain sequence along with its context. There are a few counts of this clonotype. There is no known antigen for this receptor. The sample holds no much larger clone one base away, and base qualities are not on file. Sequenced on an Illumina HiSeq 1500. The public reads were quality trimmed at Q25 with fastp and then assembled into clones with MiXCR by TCRdb, keeping productive beta chains. Each record represents a unique CDR3 protein, reported with the most common genes and DNA among its rows. Within this sample are around 230,000 distinct CDR3 sequences, with 35% to 40% of them counted one time only. The biggest ten clones account for approximately 59% of the sample. CDR1 and CDR2, looked up from the germline V gene (reference sequence), are LNHNV and YYDKDF. Trimming removed 1 base from V and 1 base from J, leaving 12 bases between the germline ends. From its cysteine to its phenylalanine, the CDR3 spans 16 amino acids. The entry retains the CDR3 DNA only, 48 bases that are in frame from base 1.

Interpreted using the paper, the treatment or condition label stands for: in vitro stimulation with specific CMV peptide epitopes to enrich CMV-specific T cells. The source of the sample is a study of T cell repertoires in cytomegalovirus infection (dated by TCRdb to the late 2010s). The study in broad terms: Peptide stimulations targeted recently identified HLA-C-restricted CMV epitopes, whose presentation resists viral immunomodulation, together with well-studied HLA-B-restricted epitopes. Donor HLA type was relevant to the analysis, as public TCR beta signatures indicated carriage of CMV infection together with the matching HLA type. The study at large found these results: In both this cohort and an independent roughly 360-donor cohort, the cumulative frequency of public TCR beta family members distinguished carriers of CMV infection plus the relevant HLA type. The ex vivo response was dominated by HLA-C-restricted CMV-specific TCR beta clonotypes, which also provided the single most frequent clonotype in two of eight donors.

The chain couples TRBV15 to TRBJ2-3; matching of 5 bases hints at TRBD2 as the D gene. Specimen: CD8+ T cells from cultured PBMCs, collected from culture after CMV antigen stimulation. The receptor was isolated from a human donor in good health (CMV status not recorded). Some clones in this sample may be carry-over from other donors' samples. Here is the DNA: TGTGCCACCAGCAGAGCGCTAGCTCTGGGCACAGATACGCAGTATTTT. Translated, this is CATSRALALGTDTQYF.